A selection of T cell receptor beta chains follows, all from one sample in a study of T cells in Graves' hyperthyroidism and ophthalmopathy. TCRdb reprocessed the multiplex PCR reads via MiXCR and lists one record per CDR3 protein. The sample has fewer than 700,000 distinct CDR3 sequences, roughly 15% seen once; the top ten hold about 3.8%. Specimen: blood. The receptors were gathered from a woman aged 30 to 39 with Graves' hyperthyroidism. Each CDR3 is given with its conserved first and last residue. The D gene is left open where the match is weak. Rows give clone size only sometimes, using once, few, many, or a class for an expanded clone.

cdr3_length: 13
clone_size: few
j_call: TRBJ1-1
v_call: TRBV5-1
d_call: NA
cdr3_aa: CANTLLHKTEAFF
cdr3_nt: TGCGCCAACACCCTACTACATAAAACTGAAGCTTTCTTT

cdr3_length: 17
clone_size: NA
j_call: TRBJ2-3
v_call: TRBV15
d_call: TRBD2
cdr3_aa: CATSRPPAGGPSDTQYF
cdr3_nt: TGTGCCACCAGCAGACCACCAGCGGGAGGGCCGTCAGATACGCAGTATTTT

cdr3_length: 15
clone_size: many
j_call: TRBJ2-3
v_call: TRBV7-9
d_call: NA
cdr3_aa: CASSLPTGSTDTQYF
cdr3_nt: TGTGCCAGCAGCCTCCCGACGGGGAGCACAGATACGCAGTATTTT

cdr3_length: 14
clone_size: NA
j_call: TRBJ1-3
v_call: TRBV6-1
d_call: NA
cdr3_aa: CASWDGHSGNTIYF
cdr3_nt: TGTGCCAGCTGGGACGGACACTCTGGAAACACCATATATTTT

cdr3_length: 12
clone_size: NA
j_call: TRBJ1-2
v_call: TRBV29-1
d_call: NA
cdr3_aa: CSVETQSPSYTF
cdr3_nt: TGCAGCGTTGAAACCCAGAGTCCCAGCTACACCTTC

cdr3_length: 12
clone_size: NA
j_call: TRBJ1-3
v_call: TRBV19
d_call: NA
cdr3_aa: CASSRGGNTIYF
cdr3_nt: TGTGCCAGTAGTCGAGGAGGAAACACCATATATTTT

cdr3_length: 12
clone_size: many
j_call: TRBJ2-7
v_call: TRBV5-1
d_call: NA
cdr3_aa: CASSGGAYEQYF
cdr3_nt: TGTGCCAGCAGCGGCGGGGCCTACGAGCAGTACTTC

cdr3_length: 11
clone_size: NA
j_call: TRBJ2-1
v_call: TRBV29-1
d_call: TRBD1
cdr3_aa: CSVERQGVKFF
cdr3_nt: TGCAGCGTTGAAAGACAGGGGGTGAAGTTCTTC

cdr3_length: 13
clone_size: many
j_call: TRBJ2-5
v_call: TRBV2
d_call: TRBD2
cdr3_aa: CASRATSAETQYF
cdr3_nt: TGTGCCAGCAGAGCGACTAGCGCAGAGACCCAGTACTTC

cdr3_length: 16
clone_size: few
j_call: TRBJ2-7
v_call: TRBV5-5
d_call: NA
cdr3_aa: CASSFDPFTENYEQYF
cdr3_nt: TGTGCCAGCAGCTTCGACCCGTTCACAGAGAACTACGAGCAGTACTTC

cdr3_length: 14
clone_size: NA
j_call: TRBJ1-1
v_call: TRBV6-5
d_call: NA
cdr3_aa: CASSYGGTYTEAFF
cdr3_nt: TGTGCCAGCAGTTACGGGGGGACTTACACTGAAGCTTTCTTT

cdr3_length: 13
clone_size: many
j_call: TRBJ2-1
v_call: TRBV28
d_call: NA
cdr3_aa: CASSQQGYNEQFF
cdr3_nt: TGTGCCAGCAGTCAACAGGGCTACAATGAGCAGTTCTTC

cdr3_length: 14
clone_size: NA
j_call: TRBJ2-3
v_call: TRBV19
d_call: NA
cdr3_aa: CASSPGTRWDTQYF
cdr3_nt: TGTGCCAGTAGCCCCGGGACACGGTGGGATACGCAGTATTTT

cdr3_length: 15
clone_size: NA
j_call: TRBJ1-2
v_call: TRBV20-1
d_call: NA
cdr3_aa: CSARYLQDTNYGYTF
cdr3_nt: TGCAGTGCTCGATACCTACAGGACACTAACTATGGCTACACCTTC

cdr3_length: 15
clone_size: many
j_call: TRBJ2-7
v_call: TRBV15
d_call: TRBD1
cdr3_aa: CATSSHRDRGSEQYF
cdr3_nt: TGTGCCACCAGCAGCCACCGGGACAGGGGAAGCGAGCAGTACTTC

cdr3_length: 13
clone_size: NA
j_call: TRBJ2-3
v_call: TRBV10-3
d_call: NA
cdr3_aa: CASSGGVWDTQYF
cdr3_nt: TGTGCCAGCAGTGGAGGGGTATGGGATACGCAGTATTTT

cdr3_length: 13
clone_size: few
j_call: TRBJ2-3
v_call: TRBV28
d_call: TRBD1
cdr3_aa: CASSDRVRDTQYF
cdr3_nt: TGTGCCAGCAGCGACAGGGTGCGAGATACGCAGTATTTT

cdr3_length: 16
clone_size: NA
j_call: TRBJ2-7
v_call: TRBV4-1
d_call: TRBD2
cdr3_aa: CASSQDLLAGSYEQYF
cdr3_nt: TGCGCCAGCAGCCAAGATCTGCTAGCGGGTTCCTACGAGCAGTACTTC

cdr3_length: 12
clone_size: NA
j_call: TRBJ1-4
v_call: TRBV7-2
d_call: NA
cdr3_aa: CASSYPSGGLFF
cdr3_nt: TGTGCCAGCAGCTATCCTAGTGGAGGACTGTTTTTT

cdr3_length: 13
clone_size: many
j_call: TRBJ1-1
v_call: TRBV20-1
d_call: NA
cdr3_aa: CSARGTKDTEAFF
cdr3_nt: TGCAGTGCTAGAGGGACCAAGGACACTGAAGCTTTCTTT

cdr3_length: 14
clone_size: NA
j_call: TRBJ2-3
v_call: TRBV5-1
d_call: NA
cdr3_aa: CASSGPRSTDTQYF
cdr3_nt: TGCGCCAGCTCGGGACCCCGTAGCACAGATACGCAGTATTTT

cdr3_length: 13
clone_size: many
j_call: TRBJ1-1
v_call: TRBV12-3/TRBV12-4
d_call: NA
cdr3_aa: CASSLIGADEAFF
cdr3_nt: TGTGCCAGCAGTTTAATTGGGGCAGATGAAGCTTTCTTT

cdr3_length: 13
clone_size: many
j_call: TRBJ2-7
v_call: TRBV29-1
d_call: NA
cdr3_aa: CSVETTGAHEQYF
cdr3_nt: TGCAGCGTTGAAACTACGGGGGCCCACGAGCAGTACTTC

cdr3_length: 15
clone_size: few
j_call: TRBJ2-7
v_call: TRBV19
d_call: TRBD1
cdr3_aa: CASSYGTGEPYEQYF
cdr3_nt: TGTGCCAGTTCTTACGGGACAGGGGAACCCTACGAGCAGTACTTC

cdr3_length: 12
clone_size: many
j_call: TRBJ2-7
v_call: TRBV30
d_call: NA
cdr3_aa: CAWSAGSYEQYF
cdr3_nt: TGTGCCTGGAGTGCAGGGTCCTACGAGCAGTACTTC

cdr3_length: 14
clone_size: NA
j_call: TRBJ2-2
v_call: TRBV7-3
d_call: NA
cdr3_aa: CASSPAGDTGELFF
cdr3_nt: TGTGCCAGCAGTCCCGCAGGGGACACCGGGGAGCTGTTTTTT

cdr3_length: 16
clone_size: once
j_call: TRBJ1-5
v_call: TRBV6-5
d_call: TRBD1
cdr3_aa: CASSLVGGQGSQPQHF
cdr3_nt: TGTGCCAGCAGTTTGGTGGGGGGACAGGGCAGTCAGCCCCAGCATTTT

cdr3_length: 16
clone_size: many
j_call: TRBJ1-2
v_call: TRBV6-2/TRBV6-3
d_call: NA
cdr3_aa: CATRRGGYLDSYGYTF
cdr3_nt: TGTGCCACCCGGCGGGGCGGCTACCTAGACAGCTATGGCTACACCTTC

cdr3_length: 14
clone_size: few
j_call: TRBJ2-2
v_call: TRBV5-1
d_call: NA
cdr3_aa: CASNRGANTGELFF
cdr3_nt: TGCGCCAGCAATCGGGGGGCTAACACCGGGGAGCTGTTTTTT

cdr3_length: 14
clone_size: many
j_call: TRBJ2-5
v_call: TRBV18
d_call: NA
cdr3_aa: CASSPPSGQETQYF
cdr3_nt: TGTGCCAGCTCACCACCTAGCGGCCAAGAGACCCAGTACTTC

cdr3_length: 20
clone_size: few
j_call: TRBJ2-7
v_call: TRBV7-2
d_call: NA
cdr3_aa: CASSLAPRQPRTQPPYEQYF
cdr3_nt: TGTGCCAGCAGCTTAGCCCCAAGACAACCTAGAACGCAACCACCCTACGAGCAGTACTTC

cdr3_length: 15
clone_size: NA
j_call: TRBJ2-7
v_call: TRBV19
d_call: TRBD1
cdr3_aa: CASGDRDRGRVEQYF
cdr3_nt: TGTGCCAGTGGAGACAGGGACAGGGGGCGAGTCGAGCAGTACTTC

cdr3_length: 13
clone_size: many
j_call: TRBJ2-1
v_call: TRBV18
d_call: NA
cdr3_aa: CASSPGMGDEQFF
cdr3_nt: TGTGCCAGCTCACCGGGGATGGGTGATGAGCAGTTCTTC

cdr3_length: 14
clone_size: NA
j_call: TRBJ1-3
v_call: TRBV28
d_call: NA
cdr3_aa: CASSLDLLGNTIYF
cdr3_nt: TGTGCCAGCAGTTTAGATCTGCTTGGAAACACCATATATTTT

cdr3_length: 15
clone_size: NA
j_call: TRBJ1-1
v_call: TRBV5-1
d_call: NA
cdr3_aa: CASSLEGFGGTEAFF
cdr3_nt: TGCGCCAGCAGCTTGGAAGGTTTCGGGGGCACTGAAGCTTTCTTT

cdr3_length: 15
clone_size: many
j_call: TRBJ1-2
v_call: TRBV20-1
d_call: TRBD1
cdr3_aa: CSAGPHRGASYGYTF
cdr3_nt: TGCAGTGCTGGGCCTCACAGGGGAGCGAGCTATGGCTACACCTTC

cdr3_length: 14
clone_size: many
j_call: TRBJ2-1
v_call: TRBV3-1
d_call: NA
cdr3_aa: CASRSGRGDNEQFF
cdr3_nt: TGTGCCAGCAGATCGGGACGTGGAGACAATGAGCAGTTCTTC

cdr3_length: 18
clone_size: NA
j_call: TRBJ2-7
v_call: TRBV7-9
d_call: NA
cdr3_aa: CASSLALSYRGGSYEQYF
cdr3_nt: TGTGCCAGCAGCTTAGCTCTATCCTACAGGGGGGGCTCCTACGAGCAGTACTTC

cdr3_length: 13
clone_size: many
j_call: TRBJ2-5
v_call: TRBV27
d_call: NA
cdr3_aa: CASTGGGRETQYF
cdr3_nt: TGTGCCAGCACAGGGGGGGGGCGAGAGACCCAGTACTTC

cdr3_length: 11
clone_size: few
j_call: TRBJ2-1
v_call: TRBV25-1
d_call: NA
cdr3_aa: CASLNAGEQFF
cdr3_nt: TGTGCCTCTCTAAACGCCGGTGAGCAGTTCTTC

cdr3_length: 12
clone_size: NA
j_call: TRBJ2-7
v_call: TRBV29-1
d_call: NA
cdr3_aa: CSVSTGRNEQYF
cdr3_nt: TGCAGCGTCTCCACAGGGAGAAACGAGCAGTACTTC

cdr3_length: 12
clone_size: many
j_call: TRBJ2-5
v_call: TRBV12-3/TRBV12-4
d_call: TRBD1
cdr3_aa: CAVQGPGETQYF
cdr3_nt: TGTGCCGTACAGGGGCCTGGGGAGACCCAGTACTTC

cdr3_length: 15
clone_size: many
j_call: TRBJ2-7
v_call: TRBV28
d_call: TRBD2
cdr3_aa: CASSTGTSGTYEQYF
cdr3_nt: TGTGCCAGCAGTACCGGGACTAGCGGTACCTACGAGCAGTACTTC

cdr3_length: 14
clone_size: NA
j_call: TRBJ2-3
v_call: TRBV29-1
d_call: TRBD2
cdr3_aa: CSAGTSGGPDTQYF
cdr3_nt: TGCAGCGCCGGGACTAGCGGGGGTCCAGATACGCAGTATTTT

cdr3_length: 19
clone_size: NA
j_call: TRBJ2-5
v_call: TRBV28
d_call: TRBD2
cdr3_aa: CASSLFASGSITGQGTQYF
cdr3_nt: TGTGCCAGCAGTTTGTTTGCTAGCGGGTCAATAACGGGCCAAGGGACCCAGTACTTC

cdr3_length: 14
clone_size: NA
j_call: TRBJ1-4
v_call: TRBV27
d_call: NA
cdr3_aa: CASSKQAPNEKLFF
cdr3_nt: TGTGCCAGCAGCAAACAGGCCCCTAATGAAAAACTGTTTTTT